This entry is about one T cell receptor beta chain. Antigen specificity is unknown. This sample is drawn from a study of vaccination effects on CD4 cells after COVID-19. Using immunoSEQ multiplex PCR, the repertoire was profiled, and TCRdb retains in-frame clones only, with some absent. The repertoire consists of around 71,000 clones, with 65% to 85% occurring once and the leading ten covering roughly 4%. General study results and limits: Convalescent patients were scarce, and early post-infection timepoints were absent.

Prior to sequencing, the ViraFEST assay stimulated PBMC with viral peptide pools, which expanded the antigen-specific CD4+ T cells. Cultured cells yielded isolated CD4+ T cells after around 9 days. Nucleocapsid antibodies stayed negative before and after vaccination, showing no earlier SARS-CoV-2 infection. The CDR3 runs to 13 residues. J gave up 6 bases and V 7 bases, and 4 bases lay outside the gene matches. The sequence derives from a human donor who received a COVID-19 vaccine. The sequences come from CD4+ T cells from PBMCs cultured with HCoV-OC43 spike peptides, collected before COVID-19 vaccination. Noted subset: HCoV-OC43 spike overlapping peptide pool stimulation. The rearrangement links TRBV12-3 or TRBV12-4 to TRBJ2-3; 10 bases line up with TRBD2. CDR3: CASKLAGGDTQYF. Written as DNA, the CDR3 is TGTGCCAGCAAGTTAGCGGGGGGTGATACGCAGTATTTT.